This T cell receptor (beta chain) stems from a study of CD8+ T cells in alopecia areata. TCR sequencing used cDNA made by reverse transcription of extracted RNA. The method was immunoSEQ multiplex PCR; TCRdb's version includes in-frame clones alone and lacks a portion of them. The table records about 180,000 clones, about 61% of them present only once. This clone was detected only a few times. The antigen remains undetermined. General study points: Scalp clonality and expanded CD8+ clones among the top 100 showed significant decreases with tofacitinib. Across lesional scalp, and particularly alopecia totalis/universalis, clonality surpassed that of normal scalp.

The treatment is: oral pan-JAK inhibitor, 5-10 mg twice daily. Lesional scalp punch biopsies and peripheral blood were collected from alopecia areata patients. This CDR3 is built from 17 residues. Germline V gene data show CDR1 as SQVTM and CDR2 as ANQGSEA. V lost 3 bases to trimming and J lost 5 bases; unmatched junction nucleotides: 11. The chain employs TRBV29-1 and TRBJ2-1, with 12 bases identical to TRBD1. Specimen: CD4+ T cells sorted from blood, collected at approximately week 56, from a patient treated with tofacitinib. The TCR sequence derives from a human donor with alopecia areata. The CDR3 spells CSVEIGTGGIGHNEQFF. For the CDR3, the DNA is TGCAGCGTTGAGATAGGGACAGGGGGCATAGGACACAATGAGCAGTTCTTC.